There are many counts of the clone carrying this T cell receptor (beta chain). The data were taken from a study of molecular identifiers for immune sequencing clone quantification. TCR libraries were built in bulk with a published protocol and specific TCR primers. TCRdb passed the PCR reads through MiXCR, listing each CDR3 protein once. Of 300,000 to 350,000 distinct CDR3 sequences in the sample, about 21% are singletons; the top ten hold roughly 0.86%. The CDR3 covers 14 residues. V was trimmed by 6 bases and J by 2 bases, leaving 11 bases between them. Germline V gene lookup returns CDR1 SGHTA and CDR2 FQGNSA.

Material for sequencing was naive CD8+ T cells from blood, with Jurkat cell RNA spiked in. Subset denoted: FACS-sorted CD8+CD4-CCR7+CD45RA+ naive T cells. This clonotype was sampled from a human donor in good health. Some libraries in this study had Jurkat cell RNA spiked in. This chain uses TRBV7-2 with TRBJ1-5; D ambiguous. CDR3 amino acids: CASSFQLGNQPQHF. For the CDR3, the DNA is TGTGCCAGCAGTTTTCAACTCGGCAATCAGCCCCAGCATTTT. Full variable domain (missing parts from reference TRBV7-2 and TRBJ1-5): GAGVSQSPSNKVTEKGKDVELRCDPISGHTALYWYRQSLGQGLEFLIYFQGNSAPDKSGLPSDRFSAERTGGSVSTLTIQRTQQEDSAVYLCASSFQLGNQPQHFGDGTRLSIL.